This TCR beta chain appears in the sequencing data of a study of T cells in Graves' hyperthyroidism and ophthalmopathy. What was amplified from RNA transcripts were TCR beta CDR3 regions. In the first-round RT-PCR of the TCR CDR3, the HTBI primer set was used. TCRdb recomputed calls from the multiplex PCR reads with MiXCR, one row per CDR3 protein. The top ten clones hold 31% of a sample with around 700,000 distinct CDR3 sequences, 30% to 40% of them seen once. Findings and caveats of the study: The model foresaw ophthalmopathy a median 6.5 months prior to onset. Among thyroid clonotypes expanded above 0.001, most also appeared in blood.

Details on this clonotype: No antigen is known for it.

Across 18 months, stable Graves' hyperthyroidism was marked by no progression to ophthalmopathy. The study left out patients who had uncontrolled infection, other autoimmune disease, pregnancy or lactation. The clonotype originates from a woman between 40 and 55 years old with Graves' hyperthyroidism. Material: blood.

Here the CDR3 DNA reads TGTGCCAGCAGCTTGATGAGGTCGGGGTTCGACACTGAAGCTTTCTTT. This gives the protein CASSLMRSGFDTEAFF. V gene TRBV5-4 combines with J gene TRBJ1-1; D is undetermined. The germline CDR1 and CDR2 sequences are SGHNT and YYREEE (reference sequence). Trimming removed 1 base at V and 3 bases at J, with 16 bases between. The CDR3 contains 16 residues.